This T cell receptor beta chain was retrieved from a study of technical replicates of blood from several donors (TCRdb year 2017). Library method: the immunoSEQ multiplex PCR assay. The table comes from immuneACCESS by way of TCRdb, which keeps in-frame sequences with V and J called. Part of the clones is missing from these tables; in studies checked, under half for an unresolved V gene and the rest for unknown reasons. The table for this sample lists about 75,000 clones; roughly 89% of them were counted only once. Under 0.4% of the sample comes from the top ten. On this clone: What this receptor recognizes is not known. No qualities accompany the bases; no much larger clone lies one base away.

The source is a human donor in good health. Some clones in this sample may be carry-over from other donors' samples. The sequenced sample was T cells isolated from PBMCs.

The DNA reads TGTGCCAGCAGTTCCCCTCACGGCGCGGCTGGAAACACCATATATTTT. Its protein product is CASSSPHGAAGNTIYF. The rearrangement combines TRBV28 with TRBJ1-3; there is no confident call for the D gene. From the germline V gene, CDR1 is MDHEN and CDR2 is SYDVKM. V loses 4 bases of germline sequence and J loses 2 bases, and the interval between the two ends is 15 bases. The CDR3 sequence holds 16 residues, the cysteine and phenylalanine included. Solely the CDR3 DNA is kept, with 48 bases framed from the first base.